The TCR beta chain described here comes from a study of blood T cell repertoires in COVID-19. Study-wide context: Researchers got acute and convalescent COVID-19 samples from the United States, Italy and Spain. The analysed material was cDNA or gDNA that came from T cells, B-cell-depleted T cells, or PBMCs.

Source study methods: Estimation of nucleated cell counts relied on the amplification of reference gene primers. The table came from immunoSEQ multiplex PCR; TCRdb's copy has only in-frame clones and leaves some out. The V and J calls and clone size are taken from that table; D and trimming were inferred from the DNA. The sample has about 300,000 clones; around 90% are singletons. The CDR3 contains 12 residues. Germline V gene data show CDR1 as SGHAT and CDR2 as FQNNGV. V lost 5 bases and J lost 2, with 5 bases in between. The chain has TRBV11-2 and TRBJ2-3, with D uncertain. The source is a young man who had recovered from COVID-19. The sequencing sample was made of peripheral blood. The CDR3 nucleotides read TGTGCCAGCAGCCAAAACACAGATACGCAGTATTTT. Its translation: CASSQNTDTQYF. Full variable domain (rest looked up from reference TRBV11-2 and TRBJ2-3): EAGVAQSPRYKIIEKRQSVAFWCNPISGHATLYWYQQILGQGPKLLIQFQNNGVVDDSQLPKDRFSAERLKGVDSTLKIQPAKLEDSAVYLCASSQNTDTQYFGPGTRLTVL.